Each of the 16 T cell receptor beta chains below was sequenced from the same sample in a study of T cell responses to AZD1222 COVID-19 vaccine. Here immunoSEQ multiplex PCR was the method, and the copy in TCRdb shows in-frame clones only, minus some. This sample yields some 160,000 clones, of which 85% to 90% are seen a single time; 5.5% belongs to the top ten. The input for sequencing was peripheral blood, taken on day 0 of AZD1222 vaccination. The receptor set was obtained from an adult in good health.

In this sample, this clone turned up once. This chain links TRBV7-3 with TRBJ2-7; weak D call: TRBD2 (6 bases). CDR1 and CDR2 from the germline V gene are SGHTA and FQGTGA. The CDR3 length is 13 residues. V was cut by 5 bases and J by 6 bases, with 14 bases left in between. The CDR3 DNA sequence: TGTGCCAGCAGCCCCCGGGGGACTCCCGAGCAGTACTTC. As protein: CASSPRGTPEQYF.

This CDR3 reads CASSLDSRVGTGELFF. CDR3 DNA: TGTGCCAGCAGCTTGGATTCCAGGGTGGGGACCGGGGAGCTGTTTTTT. The chain has TRBV5-5 and TRBJ2-2; D is perhaps TRBD1 (5 bases). This CDR3 is 16 amino acids long. The V gene's germline CDR1 is SGHKS and CDR2 YYEKEE (reference sequence). Trimming left V 0 bases short and J 5 bases short, with 14 bases between. The variable domain in full, completed from reference TRBV5-5 and TRBJ2-2, reads DAGVTQSPTHLIKTRGQQVTLRCSPISGHKSVSWYQQVLGQGPQFIFQYYEKEERGRGNFPDRFSARQFPNYSSELNVNALLLGDSALYLCASSLDSRVGTGELFFGEGSRLTVL.

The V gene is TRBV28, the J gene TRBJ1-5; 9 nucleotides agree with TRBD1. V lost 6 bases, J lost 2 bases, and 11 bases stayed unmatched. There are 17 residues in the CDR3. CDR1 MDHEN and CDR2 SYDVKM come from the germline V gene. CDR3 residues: CASRWGQGFPGNQPQHF. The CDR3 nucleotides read TGTGCCAGCAGATGGGGACAGGGTTTTCCTGGCAATCAGCCCCAGCATTTT.

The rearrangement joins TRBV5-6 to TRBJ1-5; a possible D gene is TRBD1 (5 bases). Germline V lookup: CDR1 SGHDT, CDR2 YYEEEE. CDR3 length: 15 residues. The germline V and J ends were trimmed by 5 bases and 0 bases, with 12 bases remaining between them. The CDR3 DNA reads TGTGCCAGCAGTCGGGACCGCTATAGCAATCAGCCCCAGCATTTT. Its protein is CASSRDRYSNQPQHF.

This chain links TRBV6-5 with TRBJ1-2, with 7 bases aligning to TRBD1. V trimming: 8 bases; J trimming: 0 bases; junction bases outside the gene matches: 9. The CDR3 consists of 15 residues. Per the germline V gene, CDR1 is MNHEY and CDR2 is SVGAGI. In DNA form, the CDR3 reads TGTGCCAGCCGGGACAGAGTTGAGGCTAACTATGGCTACACCTTC. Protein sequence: CASRDRVEANYGYTF.

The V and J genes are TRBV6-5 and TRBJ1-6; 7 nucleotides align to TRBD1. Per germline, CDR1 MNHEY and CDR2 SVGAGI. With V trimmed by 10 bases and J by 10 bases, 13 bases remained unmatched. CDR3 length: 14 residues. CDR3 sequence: CATYPGQSGSPLHF. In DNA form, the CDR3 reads TGTGCCACCTACCCGGGACAGTCAGGGTCACCCCTCCACTTT.

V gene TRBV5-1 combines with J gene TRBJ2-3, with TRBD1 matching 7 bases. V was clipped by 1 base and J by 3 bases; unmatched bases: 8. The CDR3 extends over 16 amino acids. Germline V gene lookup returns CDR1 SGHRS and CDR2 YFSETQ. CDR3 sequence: CASSLRDSGGTDTQYF. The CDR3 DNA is TGCGCCAGCAGCTTGCGGGACAGTGGCGGGACAGATACGCAGTATTTT. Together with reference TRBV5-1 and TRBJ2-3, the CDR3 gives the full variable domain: KAGVTQTPRYLIKTRGQQVTLSCSPISGHRSVSWYQQTPGQGLQFLFEYFSETQRNKGNFPGRFSGRQFSNSRSEMNVSTLELGDSALYLCASSLRDSGGTDTQYFGPGTRLTVL.

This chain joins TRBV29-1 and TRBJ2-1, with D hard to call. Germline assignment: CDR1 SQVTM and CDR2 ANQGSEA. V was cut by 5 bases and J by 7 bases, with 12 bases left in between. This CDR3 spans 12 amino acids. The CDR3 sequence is CSVLLQGNEQFF. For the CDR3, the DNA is TGCAGCGTTCTCCTCCAAGGGAATGAGCAGTTCTTC.

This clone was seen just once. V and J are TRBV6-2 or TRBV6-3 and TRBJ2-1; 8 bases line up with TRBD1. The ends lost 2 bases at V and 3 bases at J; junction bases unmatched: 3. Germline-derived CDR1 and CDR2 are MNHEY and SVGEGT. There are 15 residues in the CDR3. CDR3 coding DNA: TGTGCCAGCAGTTACGGACAGGGCTACTACAATGAGCAGTTCTTC. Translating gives CASSYGQGYYNEQFF.

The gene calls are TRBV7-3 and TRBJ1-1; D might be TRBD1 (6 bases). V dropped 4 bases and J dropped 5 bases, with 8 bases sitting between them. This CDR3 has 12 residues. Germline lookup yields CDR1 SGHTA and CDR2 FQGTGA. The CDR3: CASSSTGTEAFF. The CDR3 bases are TGTGCCAGCAGCTCAACAGGGACTGAAGCTTTCTTT.

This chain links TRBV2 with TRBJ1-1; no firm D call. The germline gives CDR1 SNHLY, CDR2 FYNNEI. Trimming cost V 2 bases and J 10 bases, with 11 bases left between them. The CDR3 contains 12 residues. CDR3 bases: TGTGCCAGCAGTGAAATGTCCCTGAGAGCTTTCTTT. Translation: CASSEMSLRAFF.

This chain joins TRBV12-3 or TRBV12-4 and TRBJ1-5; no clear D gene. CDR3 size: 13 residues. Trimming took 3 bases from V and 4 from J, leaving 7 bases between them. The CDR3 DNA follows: TGTGCCAGCAGTTTGAGGTTAAATCAGCCCCAGCATTTT. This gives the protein CASSLRLNQPQHF.

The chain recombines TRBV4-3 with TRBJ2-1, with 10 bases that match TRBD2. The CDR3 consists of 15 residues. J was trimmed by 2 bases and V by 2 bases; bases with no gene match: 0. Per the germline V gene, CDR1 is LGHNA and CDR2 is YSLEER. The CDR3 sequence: CASSQTSGTYNEQFF. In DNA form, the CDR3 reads TGCGCCAGCAGCCAAACTAGCGGGACCTACAATGAGCAGTTCTTC.

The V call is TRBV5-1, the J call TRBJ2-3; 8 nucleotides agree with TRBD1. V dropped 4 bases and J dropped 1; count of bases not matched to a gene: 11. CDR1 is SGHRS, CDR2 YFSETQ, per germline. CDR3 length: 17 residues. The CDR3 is CASSPQSSGQGTDTQYF. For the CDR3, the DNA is TGCGCCAGCAGCCCGCAAAGTTCGGGACAGGGCACAGATACGCAGTATTTT.

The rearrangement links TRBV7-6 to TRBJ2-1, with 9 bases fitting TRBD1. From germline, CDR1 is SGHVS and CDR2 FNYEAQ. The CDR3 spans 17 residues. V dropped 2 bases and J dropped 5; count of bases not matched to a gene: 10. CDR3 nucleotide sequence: TGTGCCAGCAGCTTATCGGGACAGGGTAACCCGCACAATGAGCAGTTCTTC. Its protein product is CASSLSGQGNPHNEQFF.

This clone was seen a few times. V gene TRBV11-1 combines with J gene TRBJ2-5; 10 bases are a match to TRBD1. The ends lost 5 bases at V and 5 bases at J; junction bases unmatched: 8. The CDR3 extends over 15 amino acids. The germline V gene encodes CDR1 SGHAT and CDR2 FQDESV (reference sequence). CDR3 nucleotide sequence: TGTGCCAGCAGCCCTCGGACAGGGGGAGGGGAGACCCAGTACTTC. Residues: CASSPRTGGGETQYF.